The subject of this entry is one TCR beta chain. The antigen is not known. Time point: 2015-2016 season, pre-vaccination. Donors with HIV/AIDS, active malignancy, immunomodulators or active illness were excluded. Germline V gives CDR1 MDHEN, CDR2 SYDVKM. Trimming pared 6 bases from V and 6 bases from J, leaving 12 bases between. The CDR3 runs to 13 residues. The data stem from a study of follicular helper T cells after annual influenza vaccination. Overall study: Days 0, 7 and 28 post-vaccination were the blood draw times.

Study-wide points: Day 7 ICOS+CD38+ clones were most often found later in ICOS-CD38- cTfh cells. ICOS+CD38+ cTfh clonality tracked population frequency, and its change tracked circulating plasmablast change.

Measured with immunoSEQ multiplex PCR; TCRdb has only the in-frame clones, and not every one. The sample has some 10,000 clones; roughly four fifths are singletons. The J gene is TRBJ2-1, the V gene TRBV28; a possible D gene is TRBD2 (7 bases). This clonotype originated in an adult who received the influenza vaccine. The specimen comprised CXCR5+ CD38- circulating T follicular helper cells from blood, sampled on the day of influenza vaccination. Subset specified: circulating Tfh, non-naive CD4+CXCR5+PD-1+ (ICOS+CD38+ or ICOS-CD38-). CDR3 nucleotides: TGTGCCAGCAGAGGGGGGGCCCCCAATGAGCAGTTCTTC. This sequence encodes CASRGGAPNEQFF.